This entry lists 28 T cell receptor beta chains sequenced from one sample in a study of blood T cells in healthy people across ages. The authors ran a second PCR of 7 to 11 cycles using a sample-barcoded 5' primer and a J-beta primer mix. TCRdb ran MiXCR on the 5' RACE reads and lists one entry per CDR3 protein. The sample holds roughly 790,000 distinct CDR3 sequences, roughly 44% seen once. The source material was blood. These receptors all come from a woman in her fifties or sixties in good health.

J is TRBJ2-5 and V is TRBV9; a weak D match, TRBD1 (5 bases). V was pared by 1 base and J by 5 bases, with 15 bases between. The germline V gene encodes CDR1 SGDLS and CDR2 YYNGEE. The CDR3 runs 15 residues. CDR3 nucleotides: TGTGCCAGCAGCGTATTGGGTGGGGCAGGGGAGACCCAGTACTTC. The encoded protein is CASSVLGGAGETQYF.

This chain links TRBV28 with TRBJ2-4, with 9 nucleotides matching TRBD1. The CDR3 totals 13 residues. V shed 4 bases, J shed 7 bases, and the junction held 2 bases outside the gene matches. Germline loops: CDR1 MDHEN, CDR2 SYDVKM. The chain's CDR3 is CASSWTGANIQYF. In nucleotides, the CDR3 is TGTGCCAGCAGTTGGACAGGGGCGAACATTCAGTACTTC.

The chain uses TRBV7-9 and TRBJ2-3; D is unresolved. This CDR3 has 12 amino acids. Trimming cost V 6 bases and J 6 bases, with 10 bases left between them. Germline CDR1 is SEHNR and CDR2 is FQNEAQ (reference sequence). CDR3 region: CASRPAGDTQYF. CDR3 sequence (DNA): TGTGCCAGCAGGCCAGCCGGGGATACGCAGTATTTT.

This chain connects TRBV4-2 to TRBJ2-1; tentatively, D is TRBD2 (5 bases). The CDR3 consists of 14 residues. The V end lost 0 bases, the J end lost 7 bases, and 10 bases lay between the germline ends. Germline CDR1 reads LGHNA; CDR2 reads YNFKEQ. CDR3 sequence reads: CASSQEAGENEQFF. CDR3 sequence (DNA): TGTGCCAGCAGCCAAGAGGCGGGCGAGAATGAGCAGTTCTTC.

The rearrangement links TRBV20-1 to TRBJ2-1, with unresolved D. This CDR3 has 13 amino acids. Germline V gene lookup returns CDR1 DFQATT and CDR2 SNEGSKA (reference sequence). V lost 3 bases, J lost 8 bases, and 14 bases lay in between. CDR3 sequence reads: CSASMPRSDEQFF. The CDR3 DNA sequence: TGCAGTGCTAGCATGCCCCGTAGTGATGAGCAGTTCTTC.

The J gene is TRBJ1-2, the V gene TRBV24-1, with unresolved D. The CDR3 spans 13 residues. The germline gives CDR1 KGHDR, CDR2 SFDVKD. V lost 4 bases and J 9 bases, leaving 14 bases between the germline ends. The CDR3: CATSEPGGLSYTF. The CDR3 nucleotides read TGTGCCACCAGTGAGCCAGGAGGCCTGAGCTACACCTTC.

The V gene is TRBV10-3, the J gene TRBJ1-1, with D unclear. Germline V lookup: CDR1 ENHRY, CDR2 SYGVKD. The CDR3 has 13 amino acids. The V end lost 6 bases, the J end lost 7 bases, and 15 bases lay between the germline ends. The CDR3 region is CAIRTDPRGEAFF. CDR3 sequence (DNA): TGTGCCATCAGGACCGACCCTCGGGGTGAAGCTTTCTTT.

The J gene is TRBJ1-2, the V gene TRBV18; 7 bases are a match to TRBD1. The V gene's germline CDR1 is KGHSH and CDR2 LQKENI. This CDR3 has 14 amino acids. J gave up 4 bases and V 3 bases, and 5 bases lay outside the gene matches. The CDR3 spells CASSPATGTYGYTF. CDR3 DNA sequence: TGTGCCAGCTCACCCGCGACAGGGACCTATGGCTACACCTTC. Full variable domain (outside the CDR3, taken from reference TRBV18 and TRBJ1-2): NAGVMQNPRHLVRRRGQEARLRCSPMKGHSHVYWYRQLPEEGLKFMVYLQKENIIDESGMPKERFSAEFPKEGPSILRIQQVVRGDSAAYFCASSPATGTYGYTFGSGTRLTVV.

This rearrangement joins TRBV4-3 to TRBJ2-1; D assignment may be TRBD1 or TRBD2 (5 bases each). The CDR3 contains 13 residues. Germline assignment: CDR1 LGHNA and CDR2 YSLEER. Trimming stripped 0 bases from V and 8 bases from J, with 8 bases between. The CDR3: CASSQDRGHEQFF. CDR3 in DNA: TGCGCCAGCAGCCAAGATCGGGGACATGAGCAGTTCTTC.

J is TRBJ2-5 and V is TRBV20-1, with 9 bases lining up with TRBD1. Looked up from germline, CDR1 is DFQATT and CDR2 is SNEGSKA (reference sequence). The V and J ends lost 5 bases and 10 bases, in that order; junction bases with no gene match: 2. The CDR3 has 10 residues. The DNA of the CDR3 is TGCAGTGCTGGACAGGGGTTCCAGTACTTC. It specifies CSAGQGFQYF.

The rearrangement links TRBV20-1 to TRBJ2-5, with TRBD1 identical over 8 bases. Germline V gives CDR1 DFQATT, CDR2 SNEGSKA (reference sequence). Trimming took 5 bases from V and 3 from J; bases not matched to a gene: 8. The CDR3 sequence is 14 residues long. CDR3 region: CSAGGQVIKETQYF. CDR3 nucleotide sequence: TGCAGTGCTGGGGGACAGGTCATAAAAGAGACCCAGTACTTC.

The chain recombines TRBV20-1 with TRBJ2-7, with 8 bases that match TRBD2. The CDR3 spans 13 residues. Trimming at V came to 0 bases and at J to 4 bases, leaving 2 bases not matched to a gene. Germline V gene sequence: CDR1 DFQATT, CDR2 SNEGSKA (reference sequence). The CDR3 loop reads CSARDIAGYEQYF. CDR3 nucleotide sequence: TGCAGTGCTAGAGATATAGCGGGGTACGAGCAGTACTTC.

This clonotype was seen many times. Relative to the germline gene, one junction end is altered; a read error may explain this. The chain joins TRBV3-1 to TRBJ1-6; TRBD1 might be the D (6 bases). Germline CDR1 LGHDT, CDR2 YNNKEL (reference sequence). This CDR3 has 16 residues. In DNA, the CDR3 is TGCGCCAGCAGCCAAGAGGGGGGCTCCTATAATTCACCCCTCCACTTT. Translation: CASSQEGGSYNSPLHF. The whole variable domain, remainder taken from reference TRBV3-1 and TRBJ1-6, is DTAVSQTPKYLVTQMGNDKSIKCEQNLGHDTMYWYKQDSKKFLKIMFSYNNKELIINETVPNRFSPKSPDKAHLNLHINSLELGDSAVYFCASSQEGGSYNSPLHFGNGTRLTVT.

This clonotype showed up just a few times. The chain joins TRBV7-2 to TRBJ1-5; no clear D gene. From germline, CDR1 is SGHTA and CDR2 FQGNSA. The length of the CDR3 is 14 residues. Trimming shortened V by 4 bases and J by 2 bases, and 9 bases separated the two germline ends. CDR3 residues: CASSYRPGNQPQHF. The CDR3 DNA follows: TGTGCCAGCAGCTACCGTCCGGGCAATCAGCCCCAGCATTTT.

This clonotype showed up just a few times. J is TRBJ2-7 and V is TRBV4-3, with D possibly matching TRBD1 (6 bases). The germline V gene has CDR1 LGHNA and CDR2 YSLEER. The CDR3 length is 15 residues. V was shortened by 2 bases and J by 2 bases, with 13 bases between the two germline ends. CDR3 residues: CASSQITGTTYEQYF. CDR3 nucleotides: TGCGCCAGCAGCCAAATTACAGGGACAACCTACGAGCAGTACTTC.

This clonotype was picked up many times. The V call is TRBV29-1, the J call TRBJ2-1, with TRBD2 matching 8 bases. V shed 4 bases and J 5 bases; nucleotides not matched to a gene: 7. This CDR3 has 14 residues. Germline values: CDR1 SQVTM, CDR2 ANQGSEA. CDR3 nucleotides: TGCAGCGTTGGTGCTAGCGGGCGTCACAATGAGCAGTTCTTC. Its protein is CSVGASGRHNEQFF.

This clonotype was detected once. This could be a read error, since a much larger clone is one nucleotide away. The CDR3 reads CSVDPSGRAVDNEQYF. CDR3 sequence (DNA): TGCAGCGTTGACCCTAGCGGGAGGGCGGTCGACAATGAGCAGTACTTC. The chain joins TRBV29-1 to TRBJ2-7, with 12 nucleotides matching TRBD2. From germline, CDR1 is SQVTM and CDR2 ANQGSEA. The junction had 13 bases not matched to a gene; V was cut back by 3 bases and J by 7 bases. The CDR3 covers 16 residues.

This clonotype showed up just a few times. Here the CDR3 DNA reads TGTGCCAGCAGCCCGACAGGGGACAATCAGCCCCAGCATTTT. As protein: CASSPTGDNQPQHF. This chain joins TRBV12-3 or TRBV12-4 and TRBJ1-5; TRBD1 matches 8 bases. V shed 6 bases and J 3 bases; nucleotides not matched to a gene: 4. The CDR3 has 14 residues.

Only a few counts were recorded for this clonotype. V is TRBV9 and J is TRBJ2-1, with a weak D call TRBD1 (6 bases). The CDR3 covers 13 residues. Germline V gene lookup returns CDR1 SGDLS and CDR2 YYNGEE. The V end lost 6 bases, the J end lost 5 bases, and 12 bases lay between the germline ends. The chain's CDR3 is CASTGGTNNEQFF. The CDR3 DNA sequence: TGTGCCAGCACCGGTGGGACAAACAATGAGCAGTTCTTC.

This clonotype was counted only a few times. The gene calls are TRBV7-3 and TRBJ2-4; D uncertain. Germline assignment: CDR1 SGHTA and CDR2 FQGTGA. This CDR3 has 14 amino acids. V lost 6 bases, J lost 2 bases, and 11 bases lay in between. DNA for the CDR3: TGTGCCAGCAGTTTAGGGAATTCCAAAAACATTCAGTACTTC. Its protein product is CASSLGNSKNIQYF.

This clonotype has more than one count but fewer than ten. This sequence joins TRBV29-1 and TRBJ2-7, with TRBD2 as a possible D gene (6 bases). CDR1 and CDR2 (germline): SQVTM, ANQGSEA. This CDR3 region has 13 residues. CDR3 sequence: CSVSSVSYNEQYF. For the CDR3, the DNA is TGCAGTGTTTCTAGCGTCTCCTACAATGAGCAGTACTTC.

The rearrangement uses TRBV28 and TRBJ2-7, with D perhaps TRBD1 (6 bases). Trimming took 1 base from V and 3 from J, leaving 10 bases between them. The CDR3 runs 14 residues. Germline CDR1 reads MDHEN; CDR2 reads SYDVKM. CDR3 sequence (DNA): TGTGCCAGCAGTTTATTGGGACACCTCTACGAGCAGTACTTC. As protein: CASSLLGHLYEQYF.

This clonotype was detected only once. A junction end diverges from the germline sequence, so it may reflect a read error. This chain connects TRBV5-1 to TRBJ2-5; 7 bases map to TRBD2. The CDR3 is 15 amino acids. Germline V gives CDR1 SGHRS, CDR2 YFSETQ. DNA for the CDR3: TGCGCCAGCAGGATCTGGGGGGGTGGACAAGAGGCCCAGTACTTC. Translated, it gives CASRIWGGGQEAQYF. The whole variable domain, filled in from reference TRBV5-1 and TRBJ2-5, reads KAGVTQTPRYLIKTRGQQVTLSCSPISGHRSVSWYQQTPGQGLQFLFEYFSETQRNKGNFPGRFSGRQFSNSRSEMNVSTLELGDSALYLCASRIWGGGQEAQYFGPGTRLLVL.

In nucleotides, the CDR3 is TGCAGCGTTGCTGAGACTAACTACGAGCAGTACTTC. Amino acid sequence: CSVAETNYEQYF. The chain carries TRBV29-1 and TRBJ2-5, with a tentative D call TRBD2 (5 bases). Gene TRBJ2-7 matches the end of the DNA better, so the J call may be wrong. The CDR3 is 12 amino acids. Germline V CDR1 and CDR2: SQVTM, ANQGSEA.

This clonotype showed up many times. The chain has TRBV29-1 and TRBJ2-3; TRBD1 matches 8 bases. Germline V gives CDR1 SQVTM, CDR2 ANQGSEA. The CDR3 runs to 15 residues. Germline trimming cut 5 bases from V and 2 bases from J; bases unmatched to any gene: 9. The CDR3 DNA is TGCAGCGTTACCCAGGACAGGGCGGTCACAGATACGCAGTATTTT. This gives the protein CSVTQDRAVTDTQYF.

The chain combines TRBV12-3 or TRBV12-4 with TRBJ1-4, with D unresolved. Trimming removed 3 bases from V and 4 bases from J, with 9 bases in between. The CDR3 sequence is 14 residues long. The CDR3 region is CASSLGSLNEKLFF. CDR3 bases: TGTGCCAGCAGTTTGGGCAGCCTTAATGAAAAACTGTTTTTT.

This clonotype turned up a few times. The V and J genes are TRBV6-6 and TRBJ1-4, with 8 nucleotides matching TRBD1. CDR3 size: 12 residues. V was clipped by 8 bases and J by 8 bases; unmatched bases: 4. The germline V gene encodes CDR1 MNHNY and CDR2 SVGAGI (reference sequence). For the CDR3, the DNA is TGTGCCAGCGGACAGGGTGCCGAAAAACTGTTTTTT. This gives the protein CASGQGAEKLFF.

This clonotype was picked up many times. V usage is TRBV12-3 or TRBV12-4 and J usage is TRBJ2-1; 9 nucleotides line up with TRBD2. Unmatched junction bases numbered 7, after V lost 4 bases and J lost 6 bases. The length of the CDR3 is 15 residues. The CDR3 sequence: CASSSELAGTNEQFF. In nucleotides, the CDR3 is TGTGCCAGCAGTTCCGAACTAGCGGGTACCAATGAGCAGTTCTTC.